This T cell receptor beta chain was profiled in a study of T cells of healthy individuals. TCRdb re-called the 5' RACE reads through MiXCR, storing one row per CDR3 protein. The table shows about 96,000 distinct CDR3 sequences, with 15% to 20% occurring only once. This clonotype was observed a few times. From germline, CDR1 is SGHTA and CDR2 FQGNSA. V trimming: 1 base; J trimming: 7 bases; junction bases outside the gene matches: 7. This CDR3 is built from 15 residues. This rearrangement joins TRBV7-2 to TRBJ1-5, with 7 bases identical to TRBD1. The source is a human donor in good health. DNA for the CDR3: TGTGCCAGCAGCTTAGTTCGGACAGGAAGACAGCCCCAGCATTTT. Translating gives CASSLVRTGRQPQHF. Complete variable domain (other parts from reference TRBV7-2 and TRBJ1-5): GAGVSQSPSNKVTEKGKDVELRCDPISGHTALYWYRQSLGQGLEFLIYFQGNSAPDKSGLPSDRFSAERTGGSVSTLTIQRTQQEDSAVYLCASSLVRTGRQPQHFGDGTRLSIL.